What follows are 26 T cell receptor beta chains derived from one specimen sequenced in a study of T cells in women clearing cervical HPV infection. Repertoires were generated with immunoSEQ multiplex PCR, while TCRdb's copy carries only in-frame clones and drops some. The specimen's table records roughly 40,000 clones. Material for sequencing was blood buffy coat. Every receptor here comes from a woman aged 18 to 75 with a cervical HPV16 infection that either progressed to CIN3+ or cleared (not recorded which).

Concerning this clone itself: The read gets to within 3 residues of the CDR3 end, and the germline J gene fills in the rest. V usage is TRBV5-5 and J usage is TRBJ2-3, with 7 bases fitting TRBD1. The V gene end was trimmed by 0 bases and the J gene end by 5 bases; junction bases not matched to a gene: 6. This CDR3 is 15 amino acids long. CDR1 and CDR2 (germline): SGHKS, YYEKEE (reference sequence). The CDR3 loop is CASSLDLAGGDTQYF. The sequenced part of the CDR3 DNA is TGTGCCAGCAGCTTGGATTTGGCAGGGGGAGATACG.

In the case of this clone: The read ends 3 residues shy of where the CDR3 ends; the end is completed using the germline J gene. The gene calls are TRBV5-1 and TRBJ2-7; 12 bases match TRBD2. Germline CDR1 SGHRS, CDR2 YFSETQ. V lost 4 bases, J lost 3 bases, and 5 bases stayed unmatched. The CDR3 sequence is 15 residues long. The CDR3 bases that were read are TGCGCCAGCAGCATCGGACTAGCGGGAAACTACGAG. It yields the protein CASSIGLAGNYE. From start to end, the CDR3 is CASSIGLAGNYEQYF.

Worth noting for this clone: The read stops 3 residues short of the end of the CDR3; the missing end is completed from the germline J gene. The V call is TRBV11-2, the J call TRBJ2-2; no clear D. Germline V CDR1 and CDR2: SGHAT, FQNNGV. The CDR3 has 12 amino acids. The V end lost 5 bases, the J end lost 5 bases, and 6 bases lay between the germline ends. The covered CDR3 bases are TGTGCCAGCAGCCCCCCAACCGGGGAG. Translation gives CASSPPTGE. The entire CDR3 protein is CASSPPTGELFF.

Concerning this clone: Read data end 3 residues before the CDR3 end; the end is taken from the germline J gene. The chain has TRBV18 and TRBJ1-2; possibly TRBD1 for D (6 bases). CDR1 is KGHSH and CDR2 is LQKENI in the germline V gene. This CDR3 is 16 amino acids long. CDR3: CASSPLAAGGDNDYTF. The DNA read from the CDR3 is TGTGCCAGCTCACCACTCGCGGCGGGAGGGGACAATGAC. Full variable domain (remainder filled in from reference TRBV18 and TRBJ1-2): NAGVMQNPRHLVRRRGQEARLRCSPMKGHSHVYWYRQLPEEGLKFMVYLQKENIIDESGMPKERFSAEFPKEGPSILRIQQVVRGDSAAYFCASSPLAAGGDNDYTFGSGTRLTVV.

About this clone itself: From the germline J gene comes the end of the CDR3, since the read stops 3 residues before it. The gene calls are TRBV19 and TRBJ2-5; no firm D call. Germline V gives CDR1 LNHDA, CDR2 SQIVND (reference sequence). Trimming stripped 3 bases from V and 7 bases from J, with 12 bases between. CDR3 length equals 13 residues. CDR3 sequence reads: CASSIASPGTQYF. CDR3 DNA, as far as it was read: TGTGCCAGTAGTATCGCCTCGCCGGGGACC.

With respect to this clone: The CDR3 end falls 3 residues outside the read, so it is completed with the germline J gene. The rearrangement uses TRBV5-1 and TRBJ2-7; 10 bases line up with TRBD1. V gave up 4 bases and J gave up 4 bases; unmatched junction bases: 8. This CDR3 is 15 amino acids long. Germline V gene sequence: CDR1 SGHRS, CDR2 YFSETQ. Here the CDR3 reads CASSLWTGGSYEQYF. The sequenced part of the CDR3 DNA is TGCGCCAGCAGCCTCTGGACAGGGGGGTCATACGAG.

Concerning this clone: With the read ending 3 residues before the CDR3 end, the germline J gene is used to fill in that end. V usage is TRBV5-1 and J usage is TRBJ2-2, with D maybe TRBD1 (7 bases). The CDR3 is 16 amino acids. Germline CDR1 SGHRS, CDR2 YFSETQ. V was trimmed by 4 bases and J by 5 bases, leaving 18 bases between them. The CDR3 sequence: CASSTQGGLSTGELFF. The sequenced part of the CDR3 DNA is TGCGCCAGCAGCACCCAGGGGGGCCTCTCTACCGGGGAG.

About this clone: The read halts 3 residues ahead of the CDR3 end, with the missing end drawn from the germline J gene. The chain has TRBV20-1 and TRBJ2-3; weak D call: TRBD1 (5 bases). Germline V gene lookup returns CDR1 DFQATT and CDR2 SNEGSKA (reference sequence). The CDR3 has 14 residues. CDR3 bases read: TGCAGTGCTAGCCTGACAGCTTTCAATCAGCCG. Protein product: CSASLTAFNQP. The whole CDR3 sequence reads CSASLTAFNQPQYF.

As for this clone: The observed sequence ends 3 residues before the CDR3 terminus, with the missing tail filled in from the germline J gene. The chain couples TRBV28 to TRBJ1-6; TRBD1 is a possible D gene (5 bases). V lost 10 bases, J lost 9 bases, and 19 bases lay in between. Germline values: CDR1 MDHEN, CDR2 SYDVKM. The CDR3 is 14 amino acids. The CDR3: CATTWRGIVSPLHF. The CDR3 DNA, read in part, is TGTGCCACCACGTGGAGGGGAATAGTTTCACCC.

As to this clone: Within the sample, other DNA sequences also encode this same CDR3. The CDR3 DNA, read in part, is TGTGCCTGGAGGCACAGGGGGCCTAGGTATGGC. This sequence encodes CAWRHRGPRYG. The full CDR3 reads CAWRHRGPRYGYTF. The rearrangement links TRBV30 to TRBJ1-2; 9 bases match TRBD1. The CDR3 is cut off 3 residues early in the read; its end comes from the germline J gene. The CDR3 totals 14 residues. V was clipped by 3 bases and J by 5 bases; unmatched bases: 7. Germline CDR1 and CDR2: GTSNPN and SVGIG (reference sequence).

Turning to this clone: Germline is not matched at one junction end, which may reflect a read error. Read sequence stops 3 residues before the CDR3 end, and the germline J gene provides the missing end. The chain has TRBV4-2 and TRBJ2-7, with TRBD1 matching 9 bases. The length of the CDR3 is 15 residues. Germline V gene sequence: CDR1 LGHNA, CDR2 YNFKEQ. CDR3 in amino acids: CASSPTSGQGYEQYF. CDR3 DNA (partial): TGCGCCAGCAGCCCTACCTCCGGACAGGGGTACGAG.

CDR3 DNA (partial): TGTGCCAGCCGAACCGATACAGGGAGCAATCAGCCG. Translated: CASRTDTGSNQP. The whole CDR3 sequence reads CASRTDTGSNQPQYF. The chain carries TRBV2 and TRBJ2-3; D possibly corresponds to TRBD1 (6 bases). Read data end 3 residues before the CDR3 end; the end is taken from the germline J gene. Germline V CDR1 and CDR2: SNHLY, FYNNEI. The CDR3 is 15 amino acids.

The CDR3 loop is CAISDWTNKETQYF. The sequenced CDR3 bases are TGTGCCATCAGTGACTGGACAAACAAAGAGACC. The chain combines TRBV10-3 with TRBJ2-5; D possibly corresponds to TRBD1 (5 bases). The read falls 3 residues short of the CDR3 end, and the missing part is taken from the germline J gene. V was trimmed by 3 bases and J by 3 bases, leaving 11 bases between them. The V gene's germline CDR1 is ENHRY and CDR2 SYGVKD. This CDR3 contains 14 residues.

The sequenced CDR3 bases are TGTGCCAGTAGTAAGGAACACAGAGGAAACTATGGC. This sequence encodes CASSKEHRGNYG. The whole CDR3 is CASSKEHRGNYGYTF. The V call is TRBV19, the J call TRBJ1-2; no firm D call. The CDR3 end lies 3 residues beyond the end of the read and is filled in from the germline J gene. CDR3 length: 15 amino acids. Germline assignment: CDR1 LNHDA and CDR2 SQIVND (reference sequence). The V gene lost 4 bases and the J gene lost 2 bases, with 14 bases spanning the gap.

On this clone itself: Read data end 3 residues before the CDR3 end; the end is taken from the germline J gene. The genes are TRBV20-1 and TRBJ2-4; 7 bases map to TRBD2. V was pared by 6 bases and J by 0 bases, with 23 bases of the junction left unmatched. Germline V gene sequence: CDR1 DFQATT, CDR2 SNEGSKA (reference sequence). This CDR3 is 20 amino acids long. CDR3 bases read: TGCAGTGCCCAAGTTGTTGCGGGAGACGTTTGGTTGAGAGCCAAAAACATT. The encoded protein is CSAQVVAGDVWLRAKNI. The whole CDR3 protein reads CSAQVVAGDVWLRAKNIQYF.

Turning to this clone: The read falls 3 residues short of the CDR3 end, and the missing part is taken from the germline J gene. The V and J genes are TRBV19 and TRBJ2-2; possible D gene TRBD1, 5 bases. The V gene's germline CDR1 is LNHDA and CDR2 SQIVND (reference sequence). V was trimmed by 7 bases and J by 2 bases, leaving 11 bases between them. The CDR3 has 14 amino acids. This CDR3 is CASTADRNTGELFF. The part of the CDR3 DNA that was read is TGTGCCAGTACCGCAGACAGAAACACCGGGGAG.

As regards this clone: The CDR3 end falls 3 residues outside the read, so it is completed with the germline J gene. This chain joins TRBV7-9 and TRBJ2-3, with D tentatively TRBD2 (5 bases). Trimming took 4 bases from V and 5 from J, leaving 16 bases between them. Germline V gene data show CDR1 as SEHNR and CDR2 as FQNEAQ (reference sequence). The CDR3 contains 15 residues. CDR3 region: CASSSSESAGDTQYF. Partial CDR3 DNA: TGTGCCAGCAGCTCCAGTGAATCCGCGGGAGATACG.

With regard to this clone: The CDR3 is cut off 3 residues early in the read; its end comes from the germline J gene. V and J are TRBV6-2 or TRBV6-3 and TRBJ2-5; tentative D call: TRBD1 (6 bases). V was clipped by 7 bases and J by 5 bases, with 20 bases between them. CDR1 and CDR2 from the germline V gene are MNHEY and SVGEGT. This CDR3 has 15 residues. The CDR3 bases that were read are TGTGCCAGCATAGAACAGGGAGCCCGTCGGGAGACC. Translation gives CASIEQGARRET. The entire CDR3 reads CASIEQGARRETQYF.

With regard to this clone: The missing CDR3 end, 3 residues past where the read stops, is filled in from the germline J gene. This chain connects TRBV15 to TRBJ2-7, with 12 bases identical to TRBD2. The V gene's germline CDR1 is LNHNV and CDR2 YYDKDF (reference sequence). V was pared by 4 bases and J by 0 bases, with 1 base of the junction left unmatched. CDR3 length: 15 amino acids. CDR3: CATSKTSGSSYEQYF. The covered CDR3 bases are TGTGCCACCAGCAAGACTAGCGGGAGCTCCTACGAG.

About this clone: The observed sequence ends 3 residues before the CDR3 terminus, with the missing tail filled in from the germline J gene. The genes are TRBV20-1 and TRBJ1-3, with D perhaps matching TRBD1 (5 bases). V gave up 7 bases and J gave up 4 bases, with 14 bases separating them. Germline V gene lookup returns CDR1 DFQATT and CDR2 SNEGSKA (reference sequence). CDR3 size: 13 residues. CDR3 protein: CSVGGGAGNTIYF. Partial CDR3 DNA: TGCAGTGTCGGAGGTGGGGCGGGAAACACC.

Turning to this clone: The observed sequence ends 3 residues before the CDR3 terminus, with the missing tail filled in from the germline J gene. The chain has TRBV7-9 and TRBJ2-7; D unresolved. The length of the CDR3 is 13 residues. V shed 2 bases and J shed 0 bases, with 5 bases lying between them. Germline CDR1 SEHNR, CDR2 FQNEAQ (reference sequence). CDR3 protein: CASSLLPSYEQYF. The sequenced CDR3 bases are TGTGCCAGCAGCTTACTTCCCTCCTACGAG. The whole variable domain, remainder taken from reference TRBV7-9 and TRBJ2-7, is DTGVSQNPRHKITKRGQNVTFRCDPISEHNRLYWYRQTLGQGPEFLTYFQNEAQLEKSRLLSDRFSAERPKGSFSTLEIQRTEQGDSAMYLCASSLLPSYEQYFGPGTRLTVT.

About this clone: The missing CDR3 end, 3 residues past where the read stops, is filled in from the germline J gene. The chain couples TRBV7-9 to TRBJ2-4, with TRBD1 identical over 7 bases. Germline CDR1 and CDR2: SEHNR and FQNEAQ (reference sequence). The CDR3 runs 13 residues. This CDR3 is CASTMAGGNGQYF. The sequenced CDR3 bases are TGTGCCAGCACCATGGCAGGGGGTAATGGT.

With respect to this clone: The sequence runs out 3 residues before the end of the CDR3; the remainder is reconstructed from the germline J gene. The genes are TRBV18 and TRBJ2-6, with D possibly TRBD1 on 6 matching bases. The V end was cut by 3 bases, the J end by 1 base, with 10 bases between. Looked up from germline, CDR1 is KGHSH and CDR2 is LQKENI. The CDR3 contains 16 residues. The covered CDR3 bases are TGTGCCAGCTCACCGGTTCAGGGGTCTGGGGCCAACGTC. This encodes CASSPVQGSGANV. The full-length CDR3 reads as CASSPVQGSGANVLTF.

With respect to this clone: Read coverage stops 3 residues before the CDR3 terminus; the germline J gene supplies the remainder. This chain connects TRBV30 to TRBJ2-3, with 7 bases identical to TRBD1. The CDR3 loop spans 13 amino acids. Germline CDR1 is GTSNPN and CDR2 is SVGIG (reference sequence). The CDR3 region is CAWSEGAQETQYF. Partial CDR3 DNA: TGTGCCTGGAGTGAGGGGGCACAAGAGACG.

A word on this clone: The read is 3 residues too short to cover the CDR3 end, so that end is filled in from the germline J gene. J is TRBJ2-6 and V is TRBV27, with 8 bases aligning to TRBD1. V lost 5 bases, J lost 4 bases, and 10 bases stayed unmatched. The germline V gene encodes CDR1 MNHEY and CDR2 SMNVEV (reference sequence). The CDR3 consists of 17 residues. The CDR3 loop is CASSPGTGPRGANVLTF. The CDR3 bases that were read are TGTGCCAGCAGTCCAGGGACAGGCCCTCGAGGGGCCAACGTC.

With regard to this clone: The CDR3 is cut off 3 residues early in the read; its end comes from the germline J gene. The J gene is TRBJ2-1, the V gene TRBV28; TRBD1 matches at 7 bases. Germline-derived CDR1 and CDR2 are MDHEN and SYDVKM. The CDR3 sequence is 15 residues long. The ends lost 4 bases at V and 4 bases at J; junction bases unmatched: 7. CDR3 in amino acids: CASSSTGPPYNEQFF. CDR3 DNA (partial): TGTGCCAGCAGTTCGACAGGGCCCCCTTACAATGAG.